These T cell receptor beta chains were read from a single sample in a study of T-cell reconstitution after alpha-beta-depleted transplantation in children. In TCRdb, the PCR reads were re-called with MiXCR into one record per CDR3 protein. The table lists around 380,000 distinct CDR3 sequences, approximately 11% of them singletons. The source material was PBMCs from the stem cell graft donor, sampled from the stem cell graft. The origin of the receptors is a human donor who donated a stem cell graft to a child with acute myeloid leukemia. Both conserved end residues are part of each CDR3. D genes are given only for firm matches. Clone size appears in some rows only: once, few, many, or a class for an expanded clone.

j_call: TRBJ2-3
d_call: NA
clone_size: NA
v_call: TRBV7-3
cdr3_nt: TGTGCCAGCAGCCCCGTCTTGGGGAGTGGTAATACGCAGTATTTT
cdr3_aa: CASSPVLGSGNTQYF

j_call: TRBJ1-5
d_call: NA
clone_size: NA
v_call: TRBV12-3/TRBV12-4
cdr3_nt: TGTGCCAGCAGTTTCCTCTACGGACAAGGGGTTCGCAATCAGCCCCAGCATTTT
cdr3_aa: CASSFLYGQGVRNQPQHF

j_call: TRBJ2-7
d_call: NA
clone_size: few
v_call: TRBV6-5
cdr3_nt: TGTGCCAGCAGTTCCCCGGGGCTCGAGCAGTACTTC
cdr3_aa: CASSSPGLEQYF

j_call: TRBJ2-1
d_call: NA
clone_size: few
v_call: TRBV7-2
cdr3_nt: TGTGCCAGCAGCTTAGTGGCTCGGGAGAACAATGAGCAGTTCTTC
cdr3_aa: CASSLVARENNEQFF

j_call: TRBJ2-3
d_call: NA
clone_size: NA
v_call: TRBV7-8
cdr3_nt: TGTGCCAGCAGCCGAACAGGGACTCGCACAGATACGCAGTATTTT
cdr3_aa: CASSRTGTRTDTQYF

j_call: TRBJ2-3
d_call: TRBD2
clone_size: NA
v_call: TRBV2
cdr3_nt: TGTGCCAGCAGTCTAGCGGGAGGGACGAGCACAGATACGCAGTATTTT
cdr3_aa: CASSLAGGTSTDTQYF

j_call: TRBJ2-2
d_call: TRBD2
clone_size: NA
v_call: TRBV11-2
cdr3_nt: TGTGCCAGCAGGTTCGGGGGGGCCGACACCGGGGAGCTGTTTTTT
cdr3_aa: CASRFGGADTGELFF

j_call: TRBJ1-3
d_call: TRBD1
clone_size: NA
v_call: TRBV6-2/TRBV6-3
cdr3_nt: TGTGCCAGCACAGGGGGTGCTTTGAGGGCAGGCTCGTTCTCTGGAAACACCATATATTTT
cdr3_aa: CASTGGALRAGSFSGNTIYF

j_call: TRBJ1-1
d_call: NA
clone_size: many
v_call: TRBV10-3
cdr3_nt: TGTGCCACCCTACAGGGTCCCGAAGCTTTCTTT
cdr3_aa: CATLQGPEAFF

j_call: TRBJ2-5
d_call: NA
clone_size: NA
v_call: TRBV12-3/TRBV12-4
cdr3_nt: TGTGCCAGAAAGACCGGCCCGACAGGTCTAGAGACCCAGTACTTC
cdr3_aa: CARKTGPTGLETQYF

j_call: TRBJ2-1
d_call: TRBD2
clone_size: NA
v_call: TRBV5-1
cdr3_nt: TGCGCCAGCAGCTTGACTGGACTAGCCAGCTCCTACAATGAGCAGTTCTTC
cdr3_aa: CASSLTGLASSYNEQFF

j_call: TRBJ2-7
d_call: TRBD1
clone_size: few
v_call: TRBV7-2
cdr3_nt: TGTGCCAGCAGCTTATCCGGGACAGGGGGCGAGCAGTACTTC
cdr3_aa: CASSLSGTGGEQYF

j_call: TRBJ2-1
d_call: NA
clone_size: few
v_call: TRBV20-1
cdr3_nt: TGCAGTGCTAGAGACTGGCCCGGTAAGGACAATGAGCAGTTCTTC
cdr3_aa: CSARDWPGKDNEQFF

j_call: TRBJ2-3
d_call: NA
clone_size: few
v_call: TRBV5-1
cdr3_nt: TGCGCCAGCAGGCCTACCCTGGGTCCGGATACGCAGTATTTT
cdr3_aa: CASRPTLGPDTQYF

j_call: TRBJ1-1
d_call: NA
clone_size: few
v_call: TRBV12-3/TRBV12-4
cdr3_nt: TGTGCCAGCACGCCAGGGTGGGCGAACACTGAAGCTTTCTTT
cdr3_aa: CASTPGWANTEAFF

j_call: TRBJ2-5
d_call: TRBD2
clone_size: NA
v_call: TRBV5-5
cdr3_nt: TGTGCCAGCAGCTCCCTGACTAGCGGGGCGGCCTGGGAGACCCAGTACTTC
cdr3_aa: CASSSLTSGAAWETQYF

j_call: TRBJ2-3
d_call: TRBD2
clone_size: many
v_call: TRBV5-1
cdr3_nt: TGCGCCAGCAGCTTGGGCACCGGGACTAGCGGCACAGATACGCAGTATTTT
cdr3_aa: CASSLGTGTSGTDTQYF

j_call: TRBJ1-4
d_call: NA
clone_size: NA
v_call: TRBV9
cdr3_nt: TGTGCCAGCAGCGTACGGGGGTCGGGTGAAAAACTGTTTTTT
cdr3_aa: CASSVRGSGEKLFF

j_call: TRBJ2-5
d_call: TRBD2
clone_size: NA
v_call: TRBV20-1
cdr3_nt: TGCAGTGCTAGGGCCGGGACTAGCCTCGAGACCCAGTACTTC
cdr3_aa: CSARAGTSLETQYF

j_call: TRBJ2-1
d_call: NA
clone_size: few
v_call: TRBV20-1
cdr3_nt: TGCAGTGCTAGCACGGGCAATGAGCAGTTCTTC
cdr3_aa: CSASTGNEQFF

j_call: TRBJ2-1
d_call: NA
clone_size: NA
v_call: TRBV6-1
cdr3_nt: TGTGCCAGCGGGTTTCAGGGGGGTGAGCAGTTCTTC
cdr3_aa: CASGFQGGEQFF

j_call: TRBJ1-4
d_call: NA
clone_size: NA
v_call: TRBV20-1
cdr3_nt: TGCAGTGCTAGCGACCGGGACGTGGATGAAAAACTGTTTTTT
cdr3_aa: CSASDRDVDEKLFF

j_call: TRBJ2-1
d_call: NA
clone_size: many
v_call: TRBV7-3
cdr3_nt: TGTGCCAGCAGCTCCCAGGGGGGCTCCTACAATGAGCAGTTCTTC
cdr3_aa: CASSSQGGSYNEQFF

j_call: TRBJ2-1
d_call: NA
clone_size: NA
v_call: TRBV7-2
cdr3_nt: TGTGCCAGCAGCCTCAGCGGGCCCCTCTCCTACAATGAGCAGTTCTTC
cdr3_aa: CASSLSGPLSYNEQFF

j_call: TRBJ2-3
d_call: TRBD2
clone_size: NA
v_call: TRBV9
cdr3_nt: TGTGCCAGCAGCGTTAGCGGGAGATTAGATACGCAGTATTTT
cdr3_aa: CASSVSGRLDTQYF

j_call: TRBJ1-1
d_call: NA
clone_size: NA
v_call: TRBV5-1
cdr3_nt: TGCGCCAGCAGCCTCAGGGGCCGCACGGGCCGAATGAACACTGAAGCTTTCTTT
cdr3_aa: CASSLRGRTGRMNTEAFF

j_call: TRBJ2-7
d_call: NA
clone_size: many
v_call: TRBV13
cdr3_nt: TGTGCCAGCAGCCATGGGACTGCCTCCGAGCAGTACTTC
cdr3_aa: CASSHGTASEQYF

j_call: TRBJ1-4
d_call: TRBD1
clone_size: few
v_call: TRBV12-3/TRBV12-4
cdr3_nt: TGTGCCAGCAGTGACAGGGAAGCAACTAATGAAAAACTGTTTTTT
cdr3_aa: CASSDREATNEKLFF

j_call: TRBJ2-7
d_call: NA
clone_size: few
v_call: TRBV6-1
cdr3_nt: TGTGCCAGCAGTCGAGAGTGGTTGAGCTCCTACGAGCAGTACTTC
cdr3_aa: CASSREWLSSYEQYF

j_call: TRBJ1-1
d_call: NA
clone_size: few
v_call: TRBV18
cdr3_nt: TGTGCCAGCTCACCACGCCCGGAGAACACTGAAGCTTTCTTT
cdr3_aa: CASSPRPENTEAFF

j_call: TRBJ2-1
d_call: NA
clone_size: NA
v_call: TRBV5-6
cdr3_nt: TGTGCCAGCAGCACCAGTGGTCGGACCTACAATGAGCAGTTCTTC
cdr3_aa: CASSTSGRTYNEQFF

j_call: TRBJ2-3
d_call: NA
clone_size: many
v_call: TRBV5-6
cdr3_nt: TGTGCCAGCATGGGCCTAGGGGGCACAGATACGCAGTATTTT
cdr3_aa: CASMGLGGTDTQYF

j_call: TRBJ2-7
d_call: TRBD1
clone_size: NA
v_call: TRBV19
cdr3_nt: TGTGCCAGTAGTATAACCCCCGGGACAGTTCTCTACGAGCAGTACTTC
cdr3_aa: CASSITPGTVLYEQYF

j_call: TRBJ1-2
d_call: NA
clone_size: NA
v_call: TRBV27
cdr3_nt: TGTGCCAGCAGTTTAAGGGGCTCGGGTGGCTACACCTTC
cdr3_aa: CASSLRGSGGYTF

j_call: TRBJ2-1
d_call: TRBD2
clone_size: NA
v_call: TRBV20-1
cdr3_nt: TGCAGTGCTAGACTGCTAGCGGGAGGTTTTAATGAGCAGTTCTTC
cdr3_aa: CSARLLAGGFNEQFF

j_call: TRBJ1-4
d_call: TRBD1
clone_size: NA
v_call: TRBV15
cdr3_nt: TGTGCCACCAGCAGAACGGGACAGGGGGGAGAAAAACTGTTTTTT
cdr3_aa: CATSRTGQGGEKLFF

j_call: TRBJ2-3
d_call: TRBD2
clone_size: many
v_call: TRBV5-1
cdr3_nt: TGCGCCAGCAGCTTCTTAGCGGGTTCCACAGATACGCAGTATTTT
cdr3_aa: CASSFLAGSTDTQYF